This TCR beta chain was sequenced for a study of T cell repertoires in cytomegalovirus infection. The wider study: Indications of both CMV infection and matching HLA type were provided by public TCR beta signatures.

This clonotype came up many times. Its antigen remains unknown. Findings and caveats of the study: Carriers of CMV plus the relevant HLA were identified by cumulative public TCR beta family frequency. What dominated the ex vivo response were HLA-C-restricted CMV-specific TCR beta clonotypes.

In TCRdb, the reads were re-called with MiXCR into one record per CDR3 protein. Of a few hundred thousand distinct CDR3 sequences detected, 9.1% appear once; the ten largest clones hold over 12%. The CDR3 is 14 amino acids. Germline lookup yields CDR1 SGHTA and CDR2 FQGNSA. With 4 bases clipped from V and 4 bases from J, the junction kept 6 bases outside the gene matches. The chain employs TRBV7-2 and TRBJ2-7, with TRBD1 matching 8 bases. Sequencing was done on a sample of PBMCs. The receptor was derived from a human donor in good health (CMV status not recorded). Some clones in this sample may be carry-over from other donors' samples. CDR3 residues: CASSSATGAYEQYF. For the CDR3, the DNA is TGTGCCAGCAGCTCTGCGACAGGGGCGTACGAGCAGTACTTC. Full variable domain (missing parts from reference TRBV7-2 and TRBJ2-7): GAGVSQSPSNKVTEKGKDVELRCDPISGHTALYWYRQSLGQGLEFLIYFQGNSAPDKSGLPSDRFSAERTGGSVSTLTIQRTQQEDSAVYLCASSSATGAYEQYFGPGTRLTVT.